Listed below are T cell receptor beta chains from one sample, sequenced in a study of blood T cells in healthy people across ages. One entry per CDR3 protein results from TCRdb running MiXCR on the 5' RACE reads. Among some 1.6 million distinct CDR3 sequences listed, about 31% were seen once. Material: blood. These TCRs come from a woman in her thirties in good health. Both conserved end residues are part of each CDR3. The order of the fields is D gene, clone size, J gene, V gene, CDR3 protein, CDR3 DNA. D genes are given only for firm matches. Not every row has a clone size; where given, it reads once, few, many or a size class.

>TRBD1|many|TRBJ1-5|TRBV5-1
CASSDGTDPGNQPQHF
TGCGCCAGCAGCGACGGGACAGATCCCGGAAACCAGCCCCAGCATTTT
>-|-|TRBJ1-2|TRBV28
CASSLRDTYYGCTF
TGTGCCAGCAGTTTACGGGACACATACTATGGCTGCACCTTC
>-|few|TRBJ2-1|TRBV5-1
CASRTRDYNEQFF
TGCGCCAGCAGAACGAGGGACTACAATGAGCAGTTCTTC
>-|-|TRBJ1-1|TRBV20-1
CSAKGGEFLSKAFF
TGCAGTGCTAAAGGGGGGGAATTCCTAAGTAAAGCTTTCTTT
>-|few|TRBJ1-1|TRBV20-1
CSAPKVGATEAFF
TGCAGTGCCCCGAAAGTCGGGGCCACTGAAGCTTTCTTT
>TRBD1|many|TRBJ2-7|TRBV12-3/TRBV12-4
CASSLSRQGIYEQYF
TGTGCCAGCAGTTTAAGCCGACAGGGGATCTACGAGCAGTACTTC
>TRBD1|-|TRBJ2-5|TRBV28
CASSSKIPQGARAETQYF
TGTGCCAGCAGCTCCAAAATACCCCAGGGGGCGAGGGCTGAGACCCAGTACTTC
>TRBD2|many|TRBJ2-1|TRBV7-2
CASSSVAGVYNEQFF
TGTGCCAGCAGCTCGGTAGCGGGGGTCTACAATGAGCAGTTCTTC
>-|few|TRBJ1-2|TRBV20-1
CSARSEWEDYGYTF
TGCAGTGCTAGAAGTGAATGGGAGGACTATGGCTACACCTTC
>TRBD1|few|TRBJ2-1|TRBV4-1
CASSQAATGRKFF
TGCGCCAGCAGCCAAGCAGCGACAGGGAGAAAGTTCTTC
>TRBD2|-|TRBJ2-3|TRBV20-1
CSAGGSRRDTQYF
TGCAGTGCAGGCGGGAGCCGGAGAGATACGCAGTATTTT
>-|few|TRBJ2-7|TRBV5-1
CASSLSAPAAEEGYF
TGCGCCAGCAGCCTCTCGGCTCCAGCGGCTGAGGAGGGGTACTTC
>TRBD1|few|TRBJ1-1|TRBV6-5
CASSYGTGGKEAFF
TGTGCCAGCAGTTACGGGACAGGGGGTAAGGAAGCTTTCTTT
>TRBD2|-|TRBJ2-7|TRBV7-8
CASSLGLAGAPFYEQYF
TGTGCCAGCAGCTTAGGCCTAGCGGGAGCCCCTTTCTACGAGCAGTACTTC
>-|many|TRBJ2-5|TRBV6-2/TRBV6-3
CASSMRTSQETQYF
TGTGCCAGCAGCATGAGGACATCCCAAGAGACCCAGTACTTC
>TRBD2|-|TRBJ2-3|TRBV20-1
CSAQSGGRATDTQYF
TGCAGTGCTCAATCGGGGGGGCGTGCCACAGATACGCAGTATTTT
>TRBD1|many|TRBJ1-2|TRBV12-3/TRBV12-4
CASSFGTGYGYTF
TGTGCCAGCAGTTTTGGGACAGGCTATGGCTACACCTTC
>-|-|TRBJ2-7|TRBV7-2
CASSLRRAGDEQYF
TGTGCCAGCAGCTTACGGCGGGCCGGGGACGAGCAGTACTTC
>TRBD2|few|TRBJ2-3|TRBV13
CASSPWASGGTAGSTDTQYF
TGTGCCAGCAGCCCGTGGGCTAGCGGGGGCACCGCGGGAAGCACAGATACGCAGTATTTT
>TRBD2|few|TRBJ2-7|TRBV6-6
CASSLVSGRPYEQYF
TGTGCCAGCTCCCTCGTTAGCGGGAGACCCTACGAGCAGTACTTC
>TRBD2|-|TRBJ2-7|TRBV25-1
CASSERGGAYHSYEQYF
TGTGCCAGCAGTGAGCGGGGGGGTGCTTACCACTCCTACGAGCAGTACTTC
>-|-|TRBJ1-6|TRBV20-1
CSAWVRGVMNSPLHF
TGCAGTGCTTGGGTTAGGGGGGTCATGAATTCACCCCTCCACTTT
>TRBD2|-|TRBJ2-1|TRBV5-1
CASRSAGGYNEQFF
TGCGCCAGCCGATCCGCGGGAGGGTACAATGAGCAGTTCTTC
>TRBD2|-|TRBJ2-3|TRBV6-5
CACSLAGGSLPDTQYF
TGTGCCTGCAGCTTAGCGGGAGGGTCCCTCCCAGATACGCAGTATTTT
>TRBD2|few|TRBJ2-5|TRBV11-2
CASSILRTSGLQETQYF
TGTGCCAGCAGCATCCTCAGGACTAGCGGTTTACAAGAGACCCAGTACTTC
>-|-|TRBJ2-6|TRBV7-8
CASSLTRVLSGANVLTF
TGTGCCAGCAGCTTAACCAGGGTCCTCTCTGGGGCCAACGTCCTGACTTTC
>TRBD2|few|TRBJ2-5|TRBV20-1
CSALAVQETQYF
TGCAGTGCCCTAGCGGTTCAAGAGACCCAGTACTTC
>-|few|TRBJ2-1|TRBV20-1
CSASDTYNEQFF
TGCAGTGCTTCTGACACGTACAATGAGCAGTTCTTC
>-|few|TRBJ1-5|TRBV5-5
CASSLFALIGNQPQHF
TGTGCCAGCAGCTTGTTTGCCCTGATAGGCAATCAGCCCCAGCATTTT
>TRBD1|few|TRBJ1-5|TRBV20-1
CSARDQQQTGVNQPQHF
TGCAGTGCTAGAGACCAACAACAGACAGGGGTCAATCAGCCCCAGCATTTT
>-|-|TRBJ1-1|TRBV27
CASRDPGRLTEAFF
TGTGCCAGCAGGGATCCGGGACGCCTCACTGAAGCTTTCTTT
>-|-|TRBJ2-3|TRBV6-4
CASSDRYTDTQYF
TGTGCCAGCAGTGACCGGTATACAGATACGCAGTATTTT
>-|few|TRBJ2-1|TRBV6-2/TRBV6-3
CASSYSGPLDEQFF
TGTGCCAGCAGTTATTCGGGACCCTTGGATGAGCAGTTCTTC
>TRBD1|-|TRBJ2-7|TRBV20-1
CSARSDRGIQEQYF
TGCAGTGCTAGATCGGACAGGGGGATCCAGGAGCAGTACTTC
>-|-|TRBJ2-5|TRBV21-1
CASSKGAGAPFPEAQYF
TGTGCCAGCAGCAAAGGGGCAGGGGCCCCCTTTCCAGAGGCCCAGTACTTC
>TRBD2|-|TRBJ2-5|TRBV6-5
CASSYRIAGGAETQYF
TGTGCCAGCAGTTACCGGATAGCGGGGGGGGCAGAGACCCAGTACTTC
>-|-|TRBJ2-1|TRBV15
CATSRKDFRNEQFF
TGTGCCACCAGCAGAAAGGACTTCCGCAATGAGCAGTTCTTC
>-|many|TRBJ1-2|TRBV29-1
CSVYREGSNYGYTF
TGCAGCGTTTACAGGGAGGGTTCAAACTATGGCTACACCTTC
>TRBD1|few|TRBJ2-7|TRBV4-1
CASSQDLWTGEFYEQYF
TGCGCCAGCAGCCAGGACCTATGGACAGGGGAATTCTACGAGCAGTACTTC
>TRBD1|once|TRBJ2-5|TRBV9
CASSGGQAGDTQYF
TGTGCCAGCAGCGGAGGACAGGCTGGGGATACCCAGTACTTC
>-|few|TRBJ2-3|TRBV29-1
CSVVVGNTDTQYF
TGCAGCGTTGTGGTGGGGAACACAGATACGCAGTATTTT
>TRBD2|-|TRBJ2-3|TRBV6-6
CASTPTERDFADTQYF
TGTGCCAGCACGCCGACTGAGCGGGATTTCGCAGATACGCAGTATTTT
>-|-|TRBJ2-5|TRBV20-1
CSAPGPGQETQYF
TGCAGTGCTCCGGGGCCGGGGCAAGAGACCCAGTACTTC
>-|few|TRBJ2-3|TRBV5-1
CASSFQVGVSTDTQYF
TGCGCCAGCAGCTTCCAAGTTGGGGTTAGCACAGATACGCAGTATTTT
>TRBD2|few|TRBJ2-3|TRBV29-1
CSAQLLAGWGSNTQYF
TGCAGCGCCCAGCTACTAGCGGGATGGGGGTCGAATACGCAGTATTTT
>TRBD1|few|TRBJ1-2|TRBV4-1
CASSQVNRGILYGYTF
TGCGCCAGCAGCCAAGTCAACAGGGGGATCTTATATGGCTACACCTTC
>-|-|TRBJ2-7|TRBV20-1
CSARGLGGYEQYF
TGCAGTGCTAGAGGGCTAGGGGGCTACGAGCAGTACTTC
>-|-|TRBJ1-5|TRBV20-1
CSARSRGLHQPQHF
TGCAGTGCTAGGAGCCGGGGACTTCATCAGCCCCAGCATTTT
>-|few|TRBJ1-2|TRBV6-6
CASSYARTDSYGYTF
TGTGCCAGCAGTTACGCCAGGACAGACTCCTATGGCTACACCTTC
>-|-|TRBJ1-5|TRBV18
CASSPLGFDQPQHF
TGTGCCAGCTCACCGCTAGGGTTTGATCAGCCCCAGCATTTT
>-|-|TRBJ1-2|TRBV21-1
CASPEGRFYGYTF
TGTGCCAGCCCTGAAGGACGGTTCTATGGTTACACCTTC
>-|-|TRBJ1-1|TRBV7-3
CASSLTLGGTEAFF
TGTGCCAGCAGCTTAACGTTAGGGGGCACTGAAGCTTTCTTT
>-|-|TRBJ2-7|TRBV7-2
CASGGQAEGSYEQYF
TGTGCCAGCGGAGGACAGGCGGAGGGCTCCTACGAGCAGTACTTC
>TRBD1|-|TRBJ1-2|TRBV20-1
CSATTGVNYGYTF
TGCAGTGCTACGACAGGGGTGAACTATGGCTACACCTTC